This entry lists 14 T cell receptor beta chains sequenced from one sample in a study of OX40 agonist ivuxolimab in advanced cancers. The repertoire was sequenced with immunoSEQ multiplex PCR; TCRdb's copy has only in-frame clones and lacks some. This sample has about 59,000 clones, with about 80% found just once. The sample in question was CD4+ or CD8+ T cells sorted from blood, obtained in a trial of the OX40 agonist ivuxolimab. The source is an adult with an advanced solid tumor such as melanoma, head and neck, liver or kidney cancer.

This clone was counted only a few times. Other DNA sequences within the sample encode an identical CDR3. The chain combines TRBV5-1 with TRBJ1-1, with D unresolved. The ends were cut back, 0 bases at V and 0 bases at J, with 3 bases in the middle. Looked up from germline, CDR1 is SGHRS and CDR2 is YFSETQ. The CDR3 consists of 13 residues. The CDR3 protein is CASSLELNTEAFF. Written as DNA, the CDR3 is TGCGCCAGCAGCTTGGAACTGAACACTGAAGCTTTCTTT.

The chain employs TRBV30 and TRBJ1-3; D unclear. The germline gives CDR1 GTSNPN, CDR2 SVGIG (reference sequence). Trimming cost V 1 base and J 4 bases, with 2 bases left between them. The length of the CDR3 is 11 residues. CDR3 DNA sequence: TGTGCCTGGAGTGCCGGAAACACCATATATTTT. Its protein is CAWSAGNTIYF.

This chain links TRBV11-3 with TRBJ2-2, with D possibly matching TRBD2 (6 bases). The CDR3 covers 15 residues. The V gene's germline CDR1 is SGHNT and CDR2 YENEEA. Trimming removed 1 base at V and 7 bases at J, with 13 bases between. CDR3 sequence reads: CASSLVAGGNGELFF. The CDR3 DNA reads TGTGCCAGCAGCTTAGTGGCAGGAGGGAACGGGGAGCTGTTTTTT. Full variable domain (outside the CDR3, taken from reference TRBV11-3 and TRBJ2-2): EAGVVQSPRYKIIEKKQPVAFWCNPISGHNTLYWYLQNLGQGPELLIRYENEEAVDDSQLPKDRFSAERLKGVDSTLKIQPAELGDSAVYLCASSLVAGGNGELFFGEGSRLTVL.

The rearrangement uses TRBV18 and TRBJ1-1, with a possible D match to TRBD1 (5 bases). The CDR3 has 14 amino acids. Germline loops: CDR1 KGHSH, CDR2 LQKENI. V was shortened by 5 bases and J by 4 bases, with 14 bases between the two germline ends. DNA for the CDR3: TGTGCCAGCTCAAGCGGGGGTAGTTCCACTGAAGCTTTCTTT. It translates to CASSSGGSSTEAFF.

The DNA for the CDR3 is TGCGCCAGCAGCTCAGGGACTACCCAAGAGACCCAGTACTTC. Translation gives CASSSGTTQETQYF. V and J are TRBV5-1 and TRBJ2-5, with 7 bases that match TRBD2. This CDR3 has 14 amino acids. The trim removed 3 bases at V and 1 base at J, leaving 3 bases unmatched. Germline CDR1 is SGHRS and CDR2 is YFSETQ.

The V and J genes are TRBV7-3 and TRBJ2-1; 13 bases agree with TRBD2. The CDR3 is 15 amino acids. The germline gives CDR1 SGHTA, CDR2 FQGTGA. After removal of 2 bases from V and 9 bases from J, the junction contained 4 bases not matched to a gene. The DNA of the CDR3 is TGTGCCAGCAGCTTAGGACTAGCGGGAGAGGGTGAGCAGTTCTTC. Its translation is CASSLGLAGEGEQFF.

The DNA for the CDR3 is TGTGCCAGCAGCCTGTCGTCAGGGAGCTCCTACGAGCAGTACTTC. This gives the protein CASSLSSGSSYEQYF. This chain joins TRBV7-9 and TRBJ2-7, with D perhaps matching TRBD1 or TRBD2 (5 bases each). Germline V lookup: CDR1 SEHNR, CDR2 FQNEAQ (reference sequence). Trimming pared 5 bases from V and 0 bases from J, leaving 14 bases between. The CDR3 spans 15 residues.

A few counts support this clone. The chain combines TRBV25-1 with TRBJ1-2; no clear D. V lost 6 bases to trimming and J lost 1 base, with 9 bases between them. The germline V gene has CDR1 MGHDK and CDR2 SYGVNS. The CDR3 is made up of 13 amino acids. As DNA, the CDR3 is TGTGCCAGCAGGGACGACGGTAACTATGGCTACACCTTC. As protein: CASRDDGNYGYTF.

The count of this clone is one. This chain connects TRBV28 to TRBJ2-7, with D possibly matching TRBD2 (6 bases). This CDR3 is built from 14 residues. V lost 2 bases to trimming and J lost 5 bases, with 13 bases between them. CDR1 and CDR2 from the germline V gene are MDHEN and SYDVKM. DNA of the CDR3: TGTGCCAGCAGTTTAGGGGCAGGAGGGGACGAGCAGTACTTC. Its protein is CASSLGAGGDEQYF.

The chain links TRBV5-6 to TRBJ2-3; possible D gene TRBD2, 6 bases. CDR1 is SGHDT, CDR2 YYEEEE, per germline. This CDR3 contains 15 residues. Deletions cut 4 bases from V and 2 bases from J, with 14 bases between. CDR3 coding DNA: TGTGCCAGCAGCGCCGGACTAACCGACACAGATACGCAGTATTTT. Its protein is CASSAGLTDTDTQYF.

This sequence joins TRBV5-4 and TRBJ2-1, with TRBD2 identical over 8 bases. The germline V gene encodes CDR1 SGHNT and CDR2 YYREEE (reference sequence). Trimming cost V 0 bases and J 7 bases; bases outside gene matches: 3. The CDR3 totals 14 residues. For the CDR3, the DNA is TGTGCCAGCAGCTTGGCCGGGACTAGAAATGAGCAGTTCTTC. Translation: CASSLAGTRNEQFF.

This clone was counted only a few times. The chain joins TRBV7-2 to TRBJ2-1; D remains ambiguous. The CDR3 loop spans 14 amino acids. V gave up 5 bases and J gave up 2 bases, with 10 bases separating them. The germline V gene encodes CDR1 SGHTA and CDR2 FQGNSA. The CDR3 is CASSDVGAYNEQFF. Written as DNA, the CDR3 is TGTGCCAGCAGCGATGTCGGCGCCTACAATGAGCAGTTCTTC.

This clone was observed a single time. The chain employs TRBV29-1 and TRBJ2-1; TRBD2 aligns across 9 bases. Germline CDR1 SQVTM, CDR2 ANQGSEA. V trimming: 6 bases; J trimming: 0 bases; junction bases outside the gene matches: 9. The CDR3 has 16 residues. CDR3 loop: CSVGGSGGTSYNEQFF. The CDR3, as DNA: TGCAGCGTCGGCGGGAGCGGGGGGACCTCCTACAATGAGCAGTTCTTC.

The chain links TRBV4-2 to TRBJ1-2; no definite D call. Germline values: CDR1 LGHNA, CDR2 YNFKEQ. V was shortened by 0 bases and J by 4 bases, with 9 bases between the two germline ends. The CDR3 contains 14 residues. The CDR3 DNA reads TGTGCCAGCAGCCAAGATAGAAGTAGCTATGGCTACACCTTC. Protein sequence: CASSQDRSSYGYTF.